These 31 T cell receptor beta chains originate from one sample sequenced in a study of cytotoxic CD8 clonotypes in ibrutinib-treated CLL. Profiled with immunoSEQ multiplex PCR; TCRdb holds only in-frame clones, not every one. The table has around 250,000 clones, around three quarters seen once. The sample in question was PBMCs, obtained after 24 months of ibrutinib treatment. Every receptor here comes from a human donor with chronic lymphocytic leukemia.

CDR3 protein: CASSLQSRELFF. The DNA of the CDR3 is TGTGCCAGCAGTTTGCAGTCCCGGGAGCTGTTTTTT. J is TRBJ2-2 and V is TRBV28; D ambiguous. Trimming left V 3 bases short and J 9 bases short, with 8 bases between. Per the germline V gene, CDR1 is MDHEN and CDR2 is SYDVKM. The CDR3 loop spans 12 amino acids.

The chain couples TRBV11-1 to TRBJ2-3; TRBD1 matches at 7 bases. With 2 bases clipped from V and 3 bases from J, the junction kept 5 bases outside the gene matches. The germline gives CDR1 SGHAT, CDR2 FQDESV (reference sequence). This CDR3 is 15 amino acids long. CDR3 in DNA: TGTGCCAGCAGCTTAAATTACAGGGGAACAGATACGCAGTATTTT. Protein: CASSLNYRGTDTQYF. The whole variable domain, filled in from reference TRBV11-1 and TRBJ2-3, reads EAEVAQSPRYKITEKSQAVAFWCDPISGHATLYWYRQILGQGPELLVQFQDESVVDDSQLPKDRFSAERLKGVDSTLKIQPAELGDSAMYLCASSLNYRGTDTQYFGPGTRLTVL.

In DNA, the CDR3 is TGTGCCAGCACCCAGGCTACCTACCAATATGGCTACACCTTC. It encodes CASTQATYQYGYTF. The V and J genes are TRBV9 and TRBJ1-2; D gene uncertain. The V end was cut by 6 bases, the J end by 5 bases, with 17 bases between. The CDR3 sequence is 14 residues long. The germline gives CDR1 SGDLS, CDR2 YYNGEE.

The rearrangement joins TRBV6-5 to TRBJ1-1; 7 nucleotides align to TRBD1. The CDR3 runs to 14 residues. Germline V gives CDR1 MNHEY, CDR2 SVGAGI. V lost 0 bases, J lost 3 bases, and 1 base stayed unmatched. The CDR3 DNA reads as TGTGCCAGCAGTTACTCTACAGGGGACACTGAAGCTTTCTTT. As protein: CASSYSTGDTEAFF.

The chain is built from TRBV9 and TRBJ2-1; TRBD1 matches at 8 bases. The CDR3 spans 15 residues. Germline loops: CDR1 SGDLS, CDR2 YYNGEE. V shed 5 bases and J 5 bases; nucleotides not matched to a gene: 9. CDR3 residues: CASRVTDRGDNEQFF. CDR3 sequence (DNA): TGTGCCAGCAGAGTAACCGACAGGGGAGACAATGAGCAGTTCTTC.

The chain is built from TRBV28 and TRBJ1-2, with D possibly being TRBD1 (6 bases). Trimming took off 8 bases at V and 5 bases at J, with 15 bases between the two ends. CDR3 length equals 13 residues. Germline lookup yields CDR1 MDHEN and CDR2 SYDVKM. The CDR3 nucleotides are TGTGCCAGCTGTGGGCAGGGGAGGTATGGCTACACCTTC. Protein product: CASCGQGRYGYTF.

This clone was seen a few times. The chain recombines TRBV2 with TRBJ1-2, with unresolved D. Germline assignment: CDR1 SNHLY and CDR2 FYNNEI. The CDR3 consists of 11 residues. V lost 4 bases and J 1 base, leaving 1 base between the germline ends. The CDR3 DNA reads as TGTGCCAGCAGTGGTAACTATGGCTACACCTTC. This gives the protein CASSGNYGYTF.

The V and J genes are TRBV29-1 and TRBJ2-5, with unresolved D. V was trimmed by 7 bases and J by 1 base, leaving 10 bases between them. The CDR3 consists of 12 residues. Germline lookup yields CDR1 SQVTM and CDR2 ANQGSEA. Written as DNA, the CDR3 is TGCAGCGCCTGGACCCTCCAAGAGACCCAGTACTTC. This gives the protein CSAWTLQETQYF. Full variable domain (outside the CDR3, taken from reference TRBV29-1 and TRBJ2-5): SAVISQKPSRDICQRGTSLTIQCQVDSQVTMMFWYRQQPGQSLTLIATANQGSEATYESGFVIDKFPISRPNLTFSTLTVSNMSPEDSSIYLCSAWTLQETQYFGPGTRLLVL.

This chain links TRBV9 with TRBJ2-5; 8 bases are shared with TRBD2. The CDR3 covers 15 residues. The germline V gene has CDR1 SGDLS and CDR2 YYNGEE. Trimming removed 0 bases from V and 1 base from J; junction bases left unmatched: 2. The CDR3 loop is CASSVAGGPQETQYF. The CDR3 DNA sequence: TGTGCCAGCAGCGTAGCGGGAGGGCCCCAAGAGACCCAGTACTTC.

Comments on this clone: Other DNA sequences of this sample code for an identical CDR3. The chain carries TRBV9 and TRBJ1-1; D is unresolved. Germline V lookup: CDR1 SGDLS, CDR2 YYNGEE. The CDR3 spans 13 residues. Trimming cost V 0 bases and J 4 bases, with 7 bases left between them. This chain's CDR3 is CASSVGSGTEAFF. CDR3 nucleotide sequence: TGTGCCAGCAGCGTAGGTTCAGGCACTGAAGCTTTCTTT.

This clone appeared a few times. This chain uses TRBV19 with TRBJ2-7; 8 nucleotides match TRBD1. Germline V gene data show CDR1 as LNHDA and CDR2 as SQIVND (reference sequence). V was pared by 5 bases and J by 5 bases, with 2 bases of the junction left unmatched. CDR3 length equals 12 residues. The CDR3, as DNA: TGTGCCAGTAGTCCACAGGGGGACGAGCAGTACTTC. Its protein product is CASSPQGDEQYF.

This chain connects TRBV7-9 to TRBJ1-1; D unresolved. The CDR3 is 13 amino acids. V lost 7 bases, J lost 2 bases, and 11 bases lay in between. The germline CDR1 and CDR2 sequences are SEHNR and FQNEAQ (reference sequence). The CDR3, as DNA: TGTGCCAGCAACCTGGAAGAAAACACTGAAGCTTTCTTT. It codes for CASNLEENTEAFF.

V gene TRBV19 combines with J gene TRBJ2-5; D is perhaps TRBD2 (6 bases). V lost 5 bases to trimming and J lost 5 bases, with 15 bases between them. This CDR3 has 14 residues. Germline assignment: CDR1 LNHDA and CDR2 SQIVND (reference sequence). The chain's CDR3 is CASSPLEGGETQYF. The CDR3 bases are TGTGCCAGTAGTCCTCTGGAGGGAGGTGAGACCCAGTACTTC. The variable domain in full, with the rest retrieved from reference TRBV19 and TRBJ2-5, is DGGITQSPKYLFRKEGQNVTLSCEQNLNHDAMYWYRQDPGQGLRLIYYSQIVNDFQKGDIAEGYSVSREKKESFPLTVTSAQKNPTAFYLCASSPLEGGETQYFGPGTRLLVL.

The rearrangement links TRBV30 to TRBJ1-3; D ambiguous. Per germline, CDR1 GTSNPN and CDR2 SVGIG (reference sequence). This CDR3 is built from 14 residues. V lost 0 bases to trimming and J lost 2 bases, with 8 bases between them. In DNA form, the CDR3 reads TGTGCCTGGAGTGTGGAGACAACTGGAAACACCATATATTTT. Translating it yields CAWSVETTGNTIYF.

The V gene is TRBV28, the J gene TRBJ2-2; 7 positions match TRBD2. This CDR3 region has 14 residues. Looked up from germline, CDR1 is MDHEN and CDR2 is SYDVKM. Trimming cost V 10 bases and J 8 bases; bases outside gene matches: 13. The CDR3 DNA reads as TGTGCCACCATGGGGGGGGTATTCAGAGGGGAGCTGTTTTTT. It yields the protein CATMGGVFRGELFF.

The V call is TRBV11-3, the J call TRBJ2-5; 7 bases are a match to TRBD2. This CDR3 has 14 residues. J lost 4 bases, V lost 5 bases, and 7 bases had no gene match. The V gene's germline CDR1 is SGHNT and CDR2 YENEEA. DNA of the CDR3: TGTGCCAGCAGCCTGTCGGGGGGTGGAGAGACCCAGTACTTC. Protein sequence: CASSLSGGGETQYF.

J is TRBJ2-7 and V is TRBV2; 8 bases are shared with TRBD2. Per germline, CDR1 SNHLY and CDR2 FYNNEI. V trimming: 6 bases; J trimming: 5 bases; junction bases outside the gene matches: 9. The CDR3 consists of 14 residues. CDR3 loop: CASRGGAGGHEQYF. The DNA of the CDR3 is TGTGCCAGCAGGGGTGGGGCGGGAGGCCACGAGCAGTACTTC.

The chain recombines TRBV7-9 with TRBJ2-7; the match to TRBD2 covers 9 bases. Per germline, CDR1 SEHNR and CDR2 FQNEAQ (reference sequence). Germline trimming cut 0 bases from V and 3 bases from J; bases unmatched to any gene: 6. This CDR3 has 16 amino acids. CDR3 sequence reads: CASSLAPSGDYYEQYF. The CDR3, as DNA: TGTGCCAGCAGCTTAGCGCCTAGCGGGGACTACTACGAGCAGTACTTC.

This clone was counted between two and nine times. The chain employs TRBV6-5 and TRBJ2-5; 8 positions match TRBD2. The J segment lost 4 bases and the V segment lost 5 bases, leaving 6 bases of the junction unmatched. Germline CDR1 is MNHEY and CDR2 is SVGAGI. The CDR3 covers 14 residues. CDR3 residues: CASSQTSVGETQYF. The DNA of the CDR3 is TGTGCCAGCAGTCAGACTAGCGTGGGAGAGACCCAGTACTTC.

V is TRBV7-9 and J is TRBJ2-3; D unresolved. CDR1 SEHNR and CDR2 FQNEAQ come from the germline V gene (reference sequence). V lost 1 base, J lost 0 bases, and 8 bases lay in between. This CDR3 contains 15 residues. This chain's CDR3 is CASSLGPFSTDTQYF. The CDR3 DNA is TGTGCCAGCAGCTTAGGCCCGTTTAGCACAGATACGCAGTATTTT.

The CDR3 protein is CASSPLGAGGHEQYF. CDR3 bases: TGTGCCAGCAGTCCCTTGGGAGCGGGAGGCCACGAGCAGTACTTC. This sequence joins TRBV28 and TRBJ2-7; 9 bases agree with TRBD2. After removal of 5 bases from V and 5 bases from J, the junction contained 10 bases not matched to a gene. This CDR3 spans 15 amino acids. From germline, CDR1 is MDHEN and CDR2 SYDVKM.

V gene TRBV13 combines with J gene TRBJ2-7, with TRBD2 matching over 7 bases. The CDR3 extends over 16 amino acids. The J segment lost 3 bases and the V segment lost 0 bases, leaving 8 bases of the junction unmatched. The germline CDR1 and CDR2 sequences are PRHDT and FYEKMQ (reference sequence). The CDR3 DNA reads TGTGCCAGCAGCTTAGGAGGCGGGAGTGGTTTCTACGAGCAGTACTTC. Its translation is CASSLGGGSGFYEQYF.

The chain carries TRBV6-5 and TRBJ2-2; D call uncertain. The V end lost 4 bases, the J end lost 4 bases, and 7 bases lay between the germline ends. The germline gives CDR1 MNHEY, CDR2 SVGAGI. The CDR3 loop spans 13 amino acids. The CDR3 nucleotides read TGTGCCAGCAGTTTTGTCGGCACCGGGGAGCTGTTTTTT. Amino acids: CASSFVGTGELFF.

This clone was counted a few times. The chain combines TRBV7-3 with TRBJ1-5; D is ambiguous. V was pared by 6 bases and J by 3 bases, with 9 bases between. The germline V gene has CDR1 SGHTA and CDR2 FQGTGA. The CDR3 is 13 residues long. The CDR3 nucleotides are TGTGCCAGCAGTTTCAATCTCAATCAGCCCCAGCATTTT. It codes for CASSFNLNQPQHF.

The V and J genes are TRBV6-6 and TRBJ2-7, with D perhaps TRBD2 (6 bases). This CDR3 has 14 residues. Germline CDR1 reads MNHNY; CDR2 reads SVGAGI (reference sequence). The V end was cut by 6 bases, the J end by 0 bases, with 12 bases between. CDR3 sequence reads: CASRTEDYSYEQYF. The CDR3 bases are TGTGCCAGCAGAACCGAGGACTACTCCTACGAGCAGTACTTC.

The chain has TRBV18 and TRBJ1-1; weak D call: TRBD1 (5 bases). Trimming removed 1 base from V and 1 base from J, with 10 bases in between. This CDR3 has 15 residues. Per germline, CDR1 KGHSH and CDR2 LQKENI. CDR3 amino acids: CASSPRRAPNTEAFF. The CDR3 DNA reads TGTGCCAGCTCACCACGCAGGGCGCCGAACACTGAAGCTTTCTTT.

The CDR3 sequence is CASSLDRDQPQHF. DNA for the CDR3: TGTGCCAGCAGCCTTGACAGGGATCAGCCCCAGCATTTT. The chain carries TRBV6-5 and TRBJ1-5; 7 bases are shared with TRBD1. V was clipped by 6 bases and J by 5 bases; unmatched bases: 4. Germline V gene lookup returns CDR1 MNHEY and CDR2 SVGAGI. The CDR3 length is 13 residues.

The rearrangement links TRBV9 to TRBJ2-3, with 7 positions matching TRBD2. After removal of 1 base from V and 2 bases from J, the junction contained 13 bases not matched to a gene. The CDR3 has 18 amino acids. Per the germline V gene, CDR1 is SGDLS and CDR2 is YYNGEE. The CDR3 sequence: CASSVSLAAQKYTDTQYF. The CDR3 DNA is TGTGCCAGCAGCGTAAGTCTAGCGGCACAGAAATACACAGATACGCAGTATTTT.

The V call is TRBV18, the J call TRBJ2-1; possible D gene TRBD2, 6 bases. V shed 3 bases and J shed 10 bases, with 13 bases lying between them. Germline values: CDR1 KGHSH, CDR2 LQKENI. The CDR3 is made up of 13 amino acids. The CDR3 nucleotides are TGTGCCAGCTCACCTTCCGGGGGAACGGAGCAGTTCTTC. Translating it yields CASSPSGGTEQFF.

The genes are TRBV6-1 and TRBJ1-5; 8 bases align to TRBD1. Losses at the gene ends were 7 bases for V and 5 bases for J; bases not matched to a gene: 4. The germline V gene has CDR1 MNHNS and CDR2 SASEGT. This CDR3 has 13 residues. The CDR3 DNA reads TGTGCCAGCATGAACAGGGGGGATCAGCCCCAGCATTTT. Its translation: CASMNRGDQPQHF.

This sequence joins TRBV27 and TRBJ1-2; D is perhaps TRBD1 (5 bases). There are 13 residues in the CDR3. Germline loops: CDR1 MNHEY, CDR2 SMNVEV (reference sequence). With 4 bases removed from V and 7 bases from J, the gap between germline ends came to 13 bases. The CDR3 spells CASSSWGVSGYTF. The CDR3, as DNA: TGTGCCAGCAGTTCCTGGGGCGTTTCTGGCTACACCTTC.